The clone carrying this T cell receptor (beta chain) was observed a few times. Unique molecular identifiers were incorporated into the prepared TCRbeta library. TCRdb used MiXCR to reprocess the PCR reads, holding one entry per CDR3 protein. Of 500,000 to 600,000 distinct CDR3 sequences in the sample, about 17% were seen once. This sample is part of a study of T-cell reconstitution after alpha-beta-depleted transplantation in children. The CDR3 totals 13 residues. CDR1 and CDR2 (germline): DFQATT, SNEGSKA (reference sequence). Trimming took 0 bases from V and 8 from J, leaving 13 bases between them. The chain couples TRBV20-1 to TRBJ1-2; D might be TRBD1 (5 bases). This specimen consisted of PBMCs from the stem cell graft donor, obtained from the stem cell graft. The TCR was taken from a human donor who donated a stem cell graft to a child with acute lymphoblastic leukemia. The CDR3 is CSARDRGRKGYTF. CDR3 sequence (DNA): TGCAGTGCTAGAGATCGGGGCAGGAAAGGCTACACCTTC.